This T cell receptor beta chain derives from a study of shared clonotypes between healthy human individuals. The genomic DNA of each subset was split evenly across several immunoSEQ plates. Sequencing used immunoSEQ multiplex PCR; TCRdb keeps in-frame clones, though not all of them. The data show approximately 2.4 million clones, roughly 95% seen once. The V gene lost 1 base and the J gene lost 5 bases, with 8 bases spanning the gap. The germline CDR1 and CDR2 sequences are SGHTA and FQGNSA. There are 14 residues in the CDR3. A remark on this clone: Its antigen is unidentified.

General observations from the study: Clonotype sharing among donors likely depends on sequencing depth.

Sequenced material: naive CD4+ T cells sorted from blood. Specified subset: CD45RA+ positively selected. The chain links TRBV7-2 to TRBJ2-2; D remains unclear. This TCR was recovered from a man aged 18 to 29 in good health. The chain's CDR3 is CASSLVGKTGELFF. DNA of the CDR3: TGTGCCAGCAGCTTAGTTGGGAAGACCGGGGAGCTGTTTTTT.